One sample yielded the 11 T cell receptor beta chains listed below, sequenced in a study of T cell changes during pregnancy in multiple sclerosis. Libraries were prepared by immunoSEQ multiplex PCR; TCRdb keeps only in-frame clonotypes and omits some of them. Of 68,000 or so clones listed, roughly nine tenths are singletons. Sequences were derived from peripheral blood, sampled in the second trimester of pregnancy. Receptor source: a female donor with multiple sclerosis, enrolled in a pregnancy study.

V gene TRBV7-2 combines with J gene TRBJ2-1; D is ambiguous. Trimming stripped 2 bases from V and 8 bases from J, with 10 bases between. The CDR3 runs to 13 residues. CDR1 is SGHTA and CDR2 is FQGNSA in the germline V gene. CDR3 in DNA: TGTGCCAGCAGCTTAAGGTCCGGAGATGAGCAGTTCTTC. It encodes CASSLRSGDEQFF.

The V gene is TRBV4-1, the J gene TRBJ2-1; 7 bases map to TRBD1. The germline CDR1 and CDR2 sequences are MGHRA and YSYEKL. V shed 4 bases, J shed 10 bases, and the junction held 7 bases outside the gene matches. CDR3 length equals 13 residues. The CDR3 sequence is CASSLRETGEQFF. CDR3 DNA sequence: TGCGCCAGCAGCCTCCGAGAGACAGGGGAGCAGTTCTTC.

This chain links TRBV5-4 with TRBJ2-7; 12 nucleotides agree with TRBD1. The junction had 1 base not matched to a gene; V was cut back by 3 bases and J by 0 bases. The V gene's germline CDR1 is SGHNT and CDR2 YYREEE (reference sequence). The CDR3 loop spans 15 amino acids. CDR3 residues: CASSWGQGASYEQYF. In nucleotides, the CDR3 is TGTGCCAGCAGCTGGGGACAGGGGGCCTCCTACGAGCAGTACTTC.

In DNA, the CDR3 is TGTGCCAGCAGTTACGGGCCCAGCTCTGGAAACACCATATATTTT. Protein sequence: CASSYGPSSGNTIYF. This chain joins TRBV6-5 and TRBJ1-3; D is unclear. CDR1 MNHEY and CDR2 SVGAGI come from the germline V gene. CDR3 length: 15 residues. Trimming took 2 bases from V and 0 from J, leaving 8 bases between them.

This chain joins TRBV7-2 and TRBJ2-7; possibly TRBD2 for D (6 bases). Per the germline V gene, CDR1 is SGHTA and CDR2 is FQGNSA. The length of the CDR3 is 12 residues. Trimming shortened V by 2 bases and J by 7 bases, and 9 bases separated the two germline ends. The CDR3 sequence is CASSLRGREQYF. The CDR3 DNA reads as TGTGCCAGCAGCTTAAGAGGGAGGGAGCAGTACTTC. The whole variable domain, filled in from reference TRBV7-2 and TRBJ2-7, reads GAGVSQSPSNKVTEKGKDVELRCDPISGHTALYWYRQSLGQGLEFLIYFQGNSAPDKSGLPSDRFSAERTGGSVSTLTIQRTQQEDSAVYLCASSLRGREQYFGPGTRLTVT.

The chain employs TRBV6-4 and TRBJ1-1; the D is unclear. Germline CDR1 MRHNA, CDR2 SNTAGT. The germline V and J ends were trimmed by 0 bases and 1 base, with 9 bases remaining between them. The CDR3 extends over 15 amino acids. The CDR3, as DNA: TGTGCCAGCAGTGACTCTGTGGCGGGGAACACTGAAGCTTTCTTT. Its translation is CASSDSVAGNTEAFF.

V usage is TRBV5-1 and J usage is TRBJ1-6; D may be TRBD1 (6 bases). The CDR3 extends over 13 amino acids. The V gene's germline CDR1 is SGHRS and CDR2 YFSETQ. Between the trimmed V and J ends, which lost 7 bases and 7 bases, there was a span of 12 bases. CDR3 DNA sequence: TGCGCCAGCTCCGACAGGAGGAATTCACCCCTCCACTTT. It specifies CASSDRRNSPLHF.

The chain recombines TRBV7-3 with TRBJ2-5; D possibly corresponds to TRBD1 (5 bases). Germline CDR1 is SGHTA and CDR2 is FQGTGA. This CDR3 has 17 residues. V dropped 1 base and J dropped 5 bases, with 20 bases sitting between them. CDR3 coding DNA: TGTGCCAGCAGCTTAAGCCCACTTAGGGGTGTCGGGGAGACCCAGTACTTC. This gives the protein CASSLSPLRGVGETQYF.

This clone came up a few times. The gene calls are TRBV19 and TRBJ1-1; perhaps TRBD1 as D (6 bases). CDR1 is LNHDA and CDR2 is SQIVND in the germline V gene (reference sequence). V lost 1 base to trimming and J lost 8 bases, with 8 bases between them. This CDR3 comprises 12 residues. CDR3 nucleotides: TGTGCCAGTAGTATAGGCGACAGGGAAGCTTTCTTT. This sequence encodes CASSIGDREAFF.

The chain employs TRBV15 and TRBJ1-6, with 8 bases lining up with TRBD1. There are 15 residues in the CDR3. V dropped 0 bases and J dropped 8; count of bases not matched to a gene: 3. From germline, CDR1 is LNHNV and CDR2 YYDKDF (reference sequence). The CDR3 protein is CATSREDRAYSPLHF. For the CDR3, the DNA is TGTGCCACCAGCAGAGAGGACAGGGCGTATTCACCCCTCCACTTT.

The chain combines TRBV5-1 with TRBJ1-1; 8 nucleotides agree with TRBD1. The germline V gene encodes CDR1 SGHRS and CDR2 YFSETQ. This CDR3 is 15 amino acids long. V lost 2 bases to trimming and J lost 4 bases; unmatched junction nucleotides: 7. The CDR3 coding sequence is TGCGCCAGCAGCTTCTCACTTGGACAGGGCACTGAAGCTTTCTTT. Translated, it gives CASSFSLGQGTEAFF.